This T cell receptor (beta chain) stems from a study of post-analysis software for immune sequencing data. General study findings and limits: There were a few TRBV segments more frequent in patients than controls, and TRBV5-6, TRBV5-1 and TRBV20-1 were among them. Normalized Chao1 diversity was significantly reduced in patients versus controls.

A word on this clonotype: What it binds is not known.

TCR beta cDNA libraries included unique molecular identifiers. TCRdb re-analysed the PCR reads in MiXCR, keeping a single row per CDR3 protein. The sample consists of about 400,000 distinct CDR3 sequences, roughly 38% of them appearing once. Germline V lookup: CDR1 MNHEY, CDR2 SVGAGI. The CDR3 is made up of 16 amino acids. With 6 bases clipped from V and 0 bases from J, the junction kept 7 bases outside the gene matches. Sequenced: blood. V gene TRBV6-5 combines with J gene TRBJ1-3; 8 positions agree with TRBD1. The origin of this receptor is a girl aged 10 to 17 with multiple sclerosis. CDR3 in amino acids: CASRGQVPISGNTIYF. The CDR3 DNA follows: TGTGCCAGCAGGGGACAGGTCCCTATCTCTGGAAACACCATATATTTT.